This T cell receptor (beta chain) comes out of a study of beta chain features in type 1 diabetes. Findings and caveats of the study: In all four CD4+ subsets, TCRB CDR3 length was significantly, moderately reduced in type 1 diabetes. Junctions at VDJ sites from type 1 diabetes patients had fewer insertions and more deletions. Sequencing the cDNA could make cells with high TCR expression show up more than they should.

The germline CDR1 and CDR2 sequences are SEHNR and FQNEAQ (reference sequence). V lost 3 bases to trimming and J lost 0 bases, with 15 bases between them. There are 16 residues in the CDR3. The isolated RNA, all of it, was reverse transcribed, so expressed TCRB transcripts were what got sequenced. The protocol was immunoSEQ multiplex PCR, while the TCRdb copy is restricted to in-frame clones and leaves out a portion. The table lists 100,000 to 150,000 clones, 17% of them singletons, with 2% to 3% in the top ten. A remark on this clone: Its antigen is still unknown.

Sequencing was done on a sample of central memory CD4+ T cells from blood. This TCR derives from a man between 18 and 29 years old with type 1 diabetes. The J gene is TRBJ2-7, the V gene TRBV7-9, with D maybe TRBD2 (6 bases). CDR3 sequence (DNA): TGTGCCAGCAGCTTCGAGGGAGGCATGAGCTCCTACGAGCAGTACTTC. It specifies CASSFEGGMSSYEQYF.